The table lists the clone carrying this T cell receptor (beta chain) with a few counts. Antigen unknown. The data stem from a study of T cells in Graves' hyperthyroidism and ophthalmopathy. General study findings and limits: Ophthalmopathy was separated from stable hyperthyroidism by a 13 V-J model.

Amplified regions were TCR beta CDR3 sequences from RNA transcripts. HTBI primers drove first-round RT-PCR of the TCR CDR3. TCRdb processed the multiplex PCR reads anew with MiXCR; each CDR3 protein has one entry. Among 600,000 to 700,000 distinct CDR3 sequences listed, 45% were seen once. Uncontrolled infection, other autoimmune disease, pregnancy or lactation excluded patients. The V gene's germline CDR1 is DFQATT and CDR2 SNEGSKA (reference sequence). The CDR3 length is 13 residues. V was pared by 6 bases and J by 2 bases, with 14 bases between. The sample comprised peripheral blood or thyroid tissue (not recorded which). The TCR comes from an adult man with Graves' disease, either hyperthyroidism or ophthalmopathy (not recorded which). This chain connects TRBV20-1 to TRBJ2-7; TRBD2 might be the D (6 bases). The CDR3 protein is CSAPGGSPYEQYF. DNA of the CDR3: TGCAGTGCCCCCGGGGGTTCGCCCTACGAGCAGTACTTC.